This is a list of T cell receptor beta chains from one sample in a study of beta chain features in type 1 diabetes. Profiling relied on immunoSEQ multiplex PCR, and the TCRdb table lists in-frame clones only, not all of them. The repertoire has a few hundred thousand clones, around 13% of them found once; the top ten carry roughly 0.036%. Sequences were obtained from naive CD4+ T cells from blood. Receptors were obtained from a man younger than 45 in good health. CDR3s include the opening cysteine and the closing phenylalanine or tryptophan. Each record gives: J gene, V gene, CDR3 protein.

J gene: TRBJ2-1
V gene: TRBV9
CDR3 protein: CASSVEGRTYNEQFF

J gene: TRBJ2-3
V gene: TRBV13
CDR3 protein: CASSPTRTSTDTQYF

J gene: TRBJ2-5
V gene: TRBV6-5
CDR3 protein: CASSYRGLGQETQYF

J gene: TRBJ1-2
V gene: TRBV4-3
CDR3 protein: CASSQVEGLANYGYTF

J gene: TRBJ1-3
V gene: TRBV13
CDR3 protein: CASSLPRNTIYF

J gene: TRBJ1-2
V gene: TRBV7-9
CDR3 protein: CASREGTAGNYGYTF

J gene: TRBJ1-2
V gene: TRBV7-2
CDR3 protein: CASSGVYGYTF

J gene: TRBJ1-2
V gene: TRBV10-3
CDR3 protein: CAISSGQGTYGYTF

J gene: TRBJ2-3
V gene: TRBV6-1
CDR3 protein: CASSDGGWSTDTQYF

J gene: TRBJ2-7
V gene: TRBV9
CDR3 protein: CASSVGETIYEQYF

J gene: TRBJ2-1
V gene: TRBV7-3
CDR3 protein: CASSVRAVGSYNEQFF

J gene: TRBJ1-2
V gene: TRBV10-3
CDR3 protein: CAISESTDYGYTF

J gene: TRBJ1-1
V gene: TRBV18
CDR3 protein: CASSRSGTGGTEAFF

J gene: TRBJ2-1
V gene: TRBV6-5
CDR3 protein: CASSYRDRDNEQFF

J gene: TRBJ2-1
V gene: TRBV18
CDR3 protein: CASSPYLGAGDNEQFF

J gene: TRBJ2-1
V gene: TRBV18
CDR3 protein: CASSPFELSEQFF

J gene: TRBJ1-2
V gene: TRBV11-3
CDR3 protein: CASSIQGSSYGYTF

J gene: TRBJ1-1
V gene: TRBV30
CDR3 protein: CAWSRSIYTEAFF

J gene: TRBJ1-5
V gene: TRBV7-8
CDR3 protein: CASSLFRGQSNQPQHF

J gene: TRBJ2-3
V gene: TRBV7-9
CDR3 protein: CASARRAGADTQYF

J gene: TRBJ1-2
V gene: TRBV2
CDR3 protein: CASSERAGSYTF

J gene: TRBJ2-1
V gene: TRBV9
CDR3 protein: CASTRAGAYEQFF

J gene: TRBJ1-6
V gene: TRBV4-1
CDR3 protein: CASSSLPGAGSPLHF

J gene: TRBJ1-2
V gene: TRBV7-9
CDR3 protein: CASSIRDRGRGYTF

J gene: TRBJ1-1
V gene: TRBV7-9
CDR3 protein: CASSLRGTGNTEAFF

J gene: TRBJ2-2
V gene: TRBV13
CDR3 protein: CASSYYSNTGELFF

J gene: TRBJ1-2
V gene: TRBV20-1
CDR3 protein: CSAGGYYGYTF

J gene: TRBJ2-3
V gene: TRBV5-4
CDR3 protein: CASSLRAGNADTQYF

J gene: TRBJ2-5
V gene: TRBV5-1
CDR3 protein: CASRESGARETQYF

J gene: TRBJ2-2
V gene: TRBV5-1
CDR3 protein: CASSLASGNTGELFF

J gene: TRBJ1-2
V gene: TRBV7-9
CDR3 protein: CASTTWSGDYGYTF

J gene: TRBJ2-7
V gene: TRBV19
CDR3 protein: CASSIYGEQYF

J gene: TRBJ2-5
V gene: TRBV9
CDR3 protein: CASSVGQGQTQYF

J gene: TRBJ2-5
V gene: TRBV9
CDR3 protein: CASSKGGEETQYF

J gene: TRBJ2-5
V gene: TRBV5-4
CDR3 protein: CASSPSQGSSETQYF

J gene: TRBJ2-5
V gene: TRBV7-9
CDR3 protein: CASSLRSVEETQYF

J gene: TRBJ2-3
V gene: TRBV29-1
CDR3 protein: CSTLGGRRDTQYF

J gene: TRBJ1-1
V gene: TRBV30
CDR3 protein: CAHSRGAPEAFF

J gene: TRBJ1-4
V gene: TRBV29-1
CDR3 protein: CSARQGYEKLFF

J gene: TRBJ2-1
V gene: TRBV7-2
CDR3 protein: CASSLDIAGNEQFF

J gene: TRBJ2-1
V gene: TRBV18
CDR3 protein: CASSPEGSGIPLSSYNEQFF

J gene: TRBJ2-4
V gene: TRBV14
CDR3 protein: CASSHWTTGAGAKNIQYF

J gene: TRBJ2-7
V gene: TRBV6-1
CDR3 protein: CASTRGDRPYEQYF

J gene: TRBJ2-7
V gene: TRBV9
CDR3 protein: CASSVAGFSYEQYF

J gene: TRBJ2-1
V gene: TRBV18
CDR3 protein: CASSPPGAVYRKTPGEQFF

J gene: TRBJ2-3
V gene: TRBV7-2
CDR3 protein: CASSPGGTSTDTQYF

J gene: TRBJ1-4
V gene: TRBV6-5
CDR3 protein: CASSHEGAALRELFF

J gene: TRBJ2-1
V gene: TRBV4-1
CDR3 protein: CASSLWGGHNEQFF

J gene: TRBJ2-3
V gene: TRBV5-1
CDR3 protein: CASSETTDTQYF